This T cell receptor beta chain was observed in a study of T cells in Graves' hyperthyroidism and ophthalmopathy. General observations from the study: Among thyroid clonotypes expanded above 0.001, most also appeared in blood.

Amplification of TCR beta CDR3 regions used RNA as the template. Researchers ran a first-round RT-PCR on the TCR CDR3 using the HTBI primer set. TCRdb reanalysed the multiplex PCR reads using MiXCR and keeps one entry per CDR3 protein. Seen here are about 640,000 distinct CDR3 sequences, around 20% observed once, and the top ten hold 34%. This clonotype was observed a handful of times. The antigen is not known. Source material: blood. The TCR originated in a man aged 25-45 years with Graves' ophthalmopathy.

CDR3 loop: CASSLSSGADTQYF. DNA of the CDR3: TGTGCCAGCAGCTTGTCTAGCGGGGCCGATACGCAGTATTTT. This sequence joins TRBV7-9 and TRBJ2-3, with 9 bases fitting TRBD2. The CDR3 has 14 amino acids. J lost 6 bases, V lost 3 bases, and 4 bases had no gene match. Germline V gene lookup returns CDR1 SEHNR and CDR2 FQNEAQ (reference sequence).